This T cell receptor beta chain comes out of a study of T cell clusters in autoimmune cytopenias (dated by TCRdb to between 2018 and 2021). Background for the entire study: TRB sequencing reached a median depth of about 52,000 reads per sample and yielded a median of about 2,500 distinct TRB clonotypes per sample. TRB and IGH repertoires from peripheral blood were sequenced in autoimmune cytopenia patients at active disease and during treatment follow-up, with healthy, CLL and autoimmune hepatitis controls included alongside. The study aimed to test whether autoimmune cytopenia patients carry a disease-specific immune repertoire signature usable as a blood-based biomarker. The research as a whole found: The T cell clusters were defined only in silico, and the functional role of the clusters was left to be validated experimentally. The TRB repertoire shifts, including less even repertoires in secondary cytopenia and CLL, mostly reflected lymphoma bias and not autoimmunity. The cluster-lack signature was not observed for secondary cytopenia versus CLL, as the signature was apparently masked by the dominant lymphoma-associated repertoire. GLIPH suggested that primary autoimmune cytopenia patients lacked physiological T cell clusters: 45 to 55 clusters were exclusive to healthy donors versus fewer than 20 exclusive to patients. Healthy donors showed 2.5 to 3.5-fold more exclusive TRB clusters than active autoimmune hepatitis patients, consistent with an autoimmunity-wide signature.

TRB amplification used 200 to 250 ng of peripheral blood genomic DNA, some 38,000 genome equivalents, per sample. This clonotype registers as medium-sized (0.01 to 0.1%) by frequency; no count is noted. Its antigen is still unknown. TRB rearrangements were amplified by multiplex PCR using a touch-down protocol with TRB-A and TRB-B primer pools mixed in one tube. Two consecutive PCR reactions with Phusion HS II polymerase added Illumina adapters and sample indices to the amplicons. After gel purification with the NucleoSpin Gel and PCR Clean-up kit, the amplicons were quantified by Qubit and checked for quality on an Agilent 2100 Bioanalyzer. Libraries were sequenced on an Illumina MiSeq using 600-cycle, single-indexed, paired-end runs. The original methods were these. MiXCR version 2.1.12 with the default MiXCR reference library was used to align and assemble TRB reads. A clone was defined by each unique CDR3 nucleotide sequence, and the analysis included only productive sequences with two or more reads. Repertoire diversity was assessed by alpha-parameterized diversity profiles (alpha 0 to 5), including Shannon (alpha 1) and Simpson (alpha 2) indices, computed with an R script. Combinatorial TRB VJ usage was computed with the tcR package and compared between cohorts by principal component analysis with ade4. Using GLIPH, TCRbeta CDR3s were clustered on pairs of cohorts matched for age and read depth, and a Wilcoxon test was used to compare cluster frequencies. After reprocessing by TCRdb, each CDR3 protein sequence is one entry, and no DNA is given. These V and J calls rely on TCRdb rather than the paper's analysis. The sample table records about 3,800 distinct CDR3 sequences. The ten largest account for roughly 28% of the sample.

The CDR3 sequence holds 16 residues, the cysteine and phenylalanine included. Only the protein sequence is given. Based on the germline V gene (reference sequence), the CDR1 and CDR2 sequences are LNHDA and SQIVND. This TCR came from a human donor with an autoimmune cytopenia or autoimmune hepatitis (not recorded which). The sample consisted of peripheral blood. This receptor chain uses TRBV19 and TRBJ2-5; TCRdb names TRBD1, which stays unverified in the absence of DNA. The CDR3 has the sequence CASSPRTGNLGETQYF.